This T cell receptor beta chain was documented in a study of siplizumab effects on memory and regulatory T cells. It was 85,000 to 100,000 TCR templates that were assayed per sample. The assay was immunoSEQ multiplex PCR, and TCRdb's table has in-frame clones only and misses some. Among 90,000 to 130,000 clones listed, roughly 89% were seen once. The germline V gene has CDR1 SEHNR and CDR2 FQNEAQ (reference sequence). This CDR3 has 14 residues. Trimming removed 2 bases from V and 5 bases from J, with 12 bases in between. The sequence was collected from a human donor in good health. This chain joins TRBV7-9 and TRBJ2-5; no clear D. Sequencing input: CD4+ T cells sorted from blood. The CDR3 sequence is CASSLRQSRETQYF. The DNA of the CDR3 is TGTGCCAGCAGCTTAAGGCAATCTCGGGAGACCCAGTACTTC.